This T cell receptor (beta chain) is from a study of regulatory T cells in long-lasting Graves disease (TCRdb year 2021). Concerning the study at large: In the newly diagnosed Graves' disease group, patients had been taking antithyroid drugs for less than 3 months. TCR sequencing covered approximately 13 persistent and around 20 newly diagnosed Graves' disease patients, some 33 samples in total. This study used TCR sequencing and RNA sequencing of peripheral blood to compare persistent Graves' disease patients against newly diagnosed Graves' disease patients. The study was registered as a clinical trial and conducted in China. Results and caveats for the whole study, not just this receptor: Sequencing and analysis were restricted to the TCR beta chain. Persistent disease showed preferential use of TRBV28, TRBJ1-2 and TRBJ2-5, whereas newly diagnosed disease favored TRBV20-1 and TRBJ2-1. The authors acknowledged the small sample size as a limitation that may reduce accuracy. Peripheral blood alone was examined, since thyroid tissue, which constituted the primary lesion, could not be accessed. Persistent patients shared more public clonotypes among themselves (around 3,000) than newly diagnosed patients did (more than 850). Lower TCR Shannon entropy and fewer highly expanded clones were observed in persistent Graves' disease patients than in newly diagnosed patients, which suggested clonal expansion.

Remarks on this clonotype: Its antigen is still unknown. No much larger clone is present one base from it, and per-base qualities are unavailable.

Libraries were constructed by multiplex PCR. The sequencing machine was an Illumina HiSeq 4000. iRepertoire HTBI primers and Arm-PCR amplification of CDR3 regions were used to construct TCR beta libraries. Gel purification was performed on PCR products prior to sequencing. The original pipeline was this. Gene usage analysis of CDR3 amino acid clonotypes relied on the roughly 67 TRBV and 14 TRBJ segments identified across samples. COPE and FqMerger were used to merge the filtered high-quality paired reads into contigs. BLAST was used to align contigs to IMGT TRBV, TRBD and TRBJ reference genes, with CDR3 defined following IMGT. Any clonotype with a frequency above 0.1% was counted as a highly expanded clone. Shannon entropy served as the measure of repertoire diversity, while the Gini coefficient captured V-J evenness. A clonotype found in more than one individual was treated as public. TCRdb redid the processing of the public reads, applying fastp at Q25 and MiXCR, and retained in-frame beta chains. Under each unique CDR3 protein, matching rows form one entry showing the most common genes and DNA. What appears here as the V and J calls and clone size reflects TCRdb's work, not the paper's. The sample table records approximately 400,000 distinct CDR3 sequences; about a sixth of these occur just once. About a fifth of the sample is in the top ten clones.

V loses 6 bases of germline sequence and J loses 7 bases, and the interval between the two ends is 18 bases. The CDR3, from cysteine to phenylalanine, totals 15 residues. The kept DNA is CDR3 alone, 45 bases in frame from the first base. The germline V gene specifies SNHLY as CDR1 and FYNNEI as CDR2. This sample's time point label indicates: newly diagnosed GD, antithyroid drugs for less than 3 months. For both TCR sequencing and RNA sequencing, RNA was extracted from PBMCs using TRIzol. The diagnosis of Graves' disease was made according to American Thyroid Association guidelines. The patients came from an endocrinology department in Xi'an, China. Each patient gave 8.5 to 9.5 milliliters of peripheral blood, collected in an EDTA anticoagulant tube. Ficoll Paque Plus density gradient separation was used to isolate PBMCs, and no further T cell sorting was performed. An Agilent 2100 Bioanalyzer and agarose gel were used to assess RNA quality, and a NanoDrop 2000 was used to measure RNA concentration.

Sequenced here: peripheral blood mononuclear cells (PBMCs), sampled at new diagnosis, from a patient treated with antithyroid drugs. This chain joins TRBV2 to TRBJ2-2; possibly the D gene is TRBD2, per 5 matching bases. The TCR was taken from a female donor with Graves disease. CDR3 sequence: CASSIRAESGGELFF. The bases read TGTGCCAGCAGCATCCGGGCCGAAAGCGGCGGGGAGCTGTTTTTT.